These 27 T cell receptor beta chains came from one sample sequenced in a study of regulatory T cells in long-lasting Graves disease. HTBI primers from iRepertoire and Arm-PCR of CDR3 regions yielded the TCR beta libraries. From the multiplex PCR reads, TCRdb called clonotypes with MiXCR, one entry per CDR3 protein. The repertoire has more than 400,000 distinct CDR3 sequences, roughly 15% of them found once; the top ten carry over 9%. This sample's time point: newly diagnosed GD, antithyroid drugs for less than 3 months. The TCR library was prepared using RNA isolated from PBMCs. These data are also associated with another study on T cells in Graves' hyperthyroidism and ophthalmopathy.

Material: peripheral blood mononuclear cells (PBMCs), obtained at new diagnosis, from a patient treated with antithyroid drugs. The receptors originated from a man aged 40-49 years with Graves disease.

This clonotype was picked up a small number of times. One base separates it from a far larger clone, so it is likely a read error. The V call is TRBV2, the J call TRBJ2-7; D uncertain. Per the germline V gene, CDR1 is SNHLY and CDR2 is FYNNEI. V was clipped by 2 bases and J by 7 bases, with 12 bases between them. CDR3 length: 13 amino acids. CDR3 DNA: TGTGCCAGCAGTGAACTATCCTACAATGAGCAGTACTTC. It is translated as CASSELSYNEQYF.

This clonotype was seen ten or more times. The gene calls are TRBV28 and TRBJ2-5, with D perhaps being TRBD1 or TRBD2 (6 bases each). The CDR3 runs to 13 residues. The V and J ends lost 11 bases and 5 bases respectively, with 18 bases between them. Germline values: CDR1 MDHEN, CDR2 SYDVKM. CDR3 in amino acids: CAAGEGGRETQYF. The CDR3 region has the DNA TGTGCCGCTGGAGAGGGGGGCCGGGAGACCCAGTACTTC.

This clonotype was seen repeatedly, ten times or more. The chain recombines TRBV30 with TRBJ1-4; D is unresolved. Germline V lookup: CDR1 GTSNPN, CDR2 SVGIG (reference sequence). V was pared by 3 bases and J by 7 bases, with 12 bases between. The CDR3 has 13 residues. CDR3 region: CAWRAISREKLFF. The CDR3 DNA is TGTGCCTGGAGAGCGATCTCCCGTGAAAAACTGTTTTTT.

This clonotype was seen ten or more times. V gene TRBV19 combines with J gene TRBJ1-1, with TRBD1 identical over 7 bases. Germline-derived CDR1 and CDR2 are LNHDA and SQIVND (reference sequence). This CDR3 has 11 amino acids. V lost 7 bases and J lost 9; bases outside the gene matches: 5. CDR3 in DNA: TGTGCCAGTACACAGGGGTTTAAAGCTTTCTTT. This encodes CASTQGFKAFF. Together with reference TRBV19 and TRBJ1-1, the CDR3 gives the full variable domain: DGGITQSPKYLFRKEGQNVTLSCEQNLNHDAMYWYRQDPGQGLRLIYYSQIVNDFQKGDIAEGYSVSREKKESFPLTVTSAQKNPTAFYLCASTQGFKAFFGQGTRLTVV.

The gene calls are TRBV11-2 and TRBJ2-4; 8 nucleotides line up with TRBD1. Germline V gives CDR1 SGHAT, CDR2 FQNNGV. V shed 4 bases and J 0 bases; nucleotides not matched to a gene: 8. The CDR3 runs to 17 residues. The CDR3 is CASSSLTGGTAKNIQYF. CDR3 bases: TGTGCCAGCAGCTCCCTAACAGGGGGGACAGCCAAAAACATTCAGTACTTC.

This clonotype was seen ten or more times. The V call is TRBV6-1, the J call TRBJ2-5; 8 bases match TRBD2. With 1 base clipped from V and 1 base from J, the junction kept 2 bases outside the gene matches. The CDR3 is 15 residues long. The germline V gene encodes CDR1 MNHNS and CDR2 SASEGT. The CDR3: CASSEGGLAQETQYF. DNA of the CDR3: TGTGCCAGCAGTGAAGGCGGACTAGCCCAAGAGACCCAGTACTTC.

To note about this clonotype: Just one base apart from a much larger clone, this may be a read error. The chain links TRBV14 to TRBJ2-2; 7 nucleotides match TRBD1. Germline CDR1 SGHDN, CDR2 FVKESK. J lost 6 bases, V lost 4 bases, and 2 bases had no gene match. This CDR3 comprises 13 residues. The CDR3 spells CASSRDSPGELFF. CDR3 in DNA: TGTGCCAGCAGCCGGGACAGCCCCGGGGAGCTGTTTTTT.

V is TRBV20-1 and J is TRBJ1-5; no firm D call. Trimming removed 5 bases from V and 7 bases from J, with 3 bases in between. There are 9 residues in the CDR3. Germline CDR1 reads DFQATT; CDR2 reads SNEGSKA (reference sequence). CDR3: CSAGQPQHF. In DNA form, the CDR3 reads TGCAGTGCTGGGCAGCCCCAGCATTTT.

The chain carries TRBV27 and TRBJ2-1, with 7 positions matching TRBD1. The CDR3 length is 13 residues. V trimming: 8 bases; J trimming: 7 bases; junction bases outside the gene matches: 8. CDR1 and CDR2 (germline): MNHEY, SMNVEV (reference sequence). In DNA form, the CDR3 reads TGTGCCAGCCGCCCGACAGGGTTGAATGAGCAGTTCTTC. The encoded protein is CASRPTGLNEQFF.

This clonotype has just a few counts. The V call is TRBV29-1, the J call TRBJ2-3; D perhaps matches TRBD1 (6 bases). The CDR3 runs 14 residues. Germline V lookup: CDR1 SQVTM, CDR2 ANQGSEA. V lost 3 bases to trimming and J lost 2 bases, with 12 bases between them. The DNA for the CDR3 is TGCAGCGTTGACGGGGACACCTACACAGATACGCAGTATTTT. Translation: CSVDGDTYTDTQYF.

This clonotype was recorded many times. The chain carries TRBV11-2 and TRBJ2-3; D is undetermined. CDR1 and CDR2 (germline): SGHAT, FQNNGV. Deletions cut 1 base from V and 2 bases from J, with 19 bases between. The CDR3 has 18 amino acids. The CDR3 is CASSLGRVAMFHTDTQYF. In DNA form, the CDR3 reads TGTGCCAGCAGCTTAGGCCGGGTAGCAATGTTCCACACAGATACGCAGTATTTT.

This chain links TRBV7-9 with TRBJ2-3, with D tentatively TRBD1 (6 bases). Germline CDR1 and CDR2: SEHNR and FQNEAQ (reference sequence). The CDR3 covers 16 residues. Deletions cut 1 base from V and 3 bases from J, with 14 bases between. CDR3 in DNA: TGTGCCAGCAGCTTAGGGGACACCGTACGGACAGATACGCAGTATTTT. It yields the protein CASSLGDTVRTDTQYF.

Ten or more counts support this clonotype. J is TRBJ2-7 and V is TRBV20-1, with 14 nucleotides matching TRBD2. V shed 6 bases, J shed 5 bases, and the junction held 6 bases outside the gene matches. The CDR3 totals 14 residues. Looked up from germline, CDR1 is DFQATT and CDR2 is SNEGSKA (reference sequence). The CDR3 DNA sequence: TGCAGTGCAAGACTAGCGGGAGGGCCCCACGAGCAGTACTTC. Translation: CSARLAGGPHEQYF.

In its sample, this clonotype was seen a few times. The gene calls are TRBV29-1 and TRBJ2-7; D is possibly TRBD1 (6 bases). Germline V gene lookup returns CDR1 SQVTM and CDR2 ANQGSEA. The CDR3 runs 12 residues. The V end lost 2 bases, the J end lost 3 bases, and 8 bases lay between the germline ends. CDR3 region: CSVEKGDYEQYF. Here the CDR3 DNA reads TGCAGCGTTGAAAAGGGGGACTACGAGCAGTACTTC.

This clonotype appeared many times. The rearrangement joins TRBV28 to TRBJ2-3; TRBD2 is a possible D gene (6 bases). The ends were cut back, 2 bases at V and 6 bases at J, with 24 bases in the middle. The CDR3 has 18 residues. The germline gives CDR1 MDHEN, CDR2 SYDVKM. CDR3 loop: CASSLVRSLSGVGDTQYF. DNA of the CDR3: TGTGCCAGCAGTTTAGTGCGAAGTCTTTCGGGGGTGGGTGATACGCAGTATTTT.

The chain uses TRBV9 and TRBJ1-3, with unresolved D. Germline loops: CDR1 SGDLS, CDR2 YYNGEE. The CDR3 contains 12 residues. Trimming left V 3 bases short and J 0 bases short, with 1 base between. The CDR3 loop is CASSGSGNTIYF. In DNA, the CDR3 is TGTGCCAGCAGCGGCTCTGGAAACACCATATATTTT. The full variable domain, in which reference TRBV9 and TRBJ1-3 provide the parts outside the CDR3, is DSGVTQTPKHLITATGQRVTLRCSPRSGDLSVYWYQQSLDQGLQFLIQYYNGEERAKGNILERFSAQQFPDLHSELNLSSLELGDSALYFCASSGSGNTIYFGEGSWLTVV.

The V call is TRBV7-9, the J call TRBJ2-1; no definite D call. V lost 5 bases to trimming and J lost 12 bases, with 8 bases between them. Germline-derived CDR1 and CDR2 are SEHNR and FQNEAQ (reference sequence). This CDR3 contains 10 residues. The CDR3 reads CASSPGGQFF. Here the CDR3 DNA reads TGTGCCAGCAGCCCCGGTGGGCAGTTCTTC.

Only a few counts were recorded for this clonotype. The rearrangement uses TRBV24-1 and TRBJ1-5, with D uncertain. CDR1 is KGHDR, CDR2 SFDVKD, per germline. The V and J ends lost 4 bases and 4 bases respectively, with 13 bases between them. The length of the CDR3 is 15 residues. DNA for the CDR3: TGTGCCACCAGTGAGGAGAGGGTCGGGAATCAGCCCCAGCATTTT. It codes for CATSEERVGNQPQHF.

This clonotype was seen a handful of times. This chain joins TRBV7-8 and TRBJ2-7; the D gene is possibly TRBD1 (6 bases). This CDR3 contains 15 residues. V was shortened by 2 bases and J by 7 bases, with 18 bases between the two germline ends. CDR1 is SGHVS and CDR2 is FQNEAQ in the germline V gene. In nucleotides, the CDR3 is TGTGCCAGCAGCTTAACCGGGACACGCTGGCGAGAGCAGTACTTC. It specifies CASSLTGTRWREQYF. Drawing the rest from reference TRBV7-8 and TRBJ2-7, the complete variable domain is GAGVSQSPRYKVAKRGQDVALRCDPISGHVSLFWYQQALGQGPEFLTYFQNEAQLDKSGLPSDRFFAERPEGSVSTLKIQRTQQEDSAVYLCASSLTGTRWREQYFGPGTRLTVT.

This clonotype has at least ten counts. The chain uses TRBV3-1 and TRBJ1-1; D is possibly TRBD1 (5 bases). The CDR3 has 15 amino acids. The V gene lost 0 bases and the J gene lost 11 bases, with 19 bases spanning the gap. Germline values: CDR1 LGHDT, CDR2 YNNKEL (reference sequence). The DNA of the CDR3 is TGTGCCAGCAGCCAAGATTCCTTGAGCGGGGCTTGGGCTTTCTTT. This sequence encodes CASSQDSLSGAWAFF.

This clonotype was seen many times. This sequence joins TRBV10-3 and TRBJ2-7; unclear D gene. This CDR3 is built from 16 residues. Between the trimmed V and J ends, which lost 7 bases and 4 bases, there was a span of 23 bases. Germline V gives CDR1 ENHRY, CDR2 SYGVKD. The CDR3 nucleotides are TGTGCCATCACCCCCACAGAAGGCGGAGTTAGGTACGAGCAGTACTTC. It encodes CAITPTEGGVRYEQYF.

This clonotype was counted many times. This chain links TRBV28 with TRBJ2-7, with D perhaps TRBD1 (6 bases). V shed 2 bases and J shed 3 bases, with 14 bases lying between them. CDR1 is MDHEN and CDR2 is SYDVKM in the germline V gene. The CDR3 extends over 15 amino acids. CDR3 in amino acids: CASSLRDIPNYEQYF. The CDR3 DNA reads TGTGCCAGCAGTTTAAGGGACATACCAAACTACGAGCAGTACTTC.

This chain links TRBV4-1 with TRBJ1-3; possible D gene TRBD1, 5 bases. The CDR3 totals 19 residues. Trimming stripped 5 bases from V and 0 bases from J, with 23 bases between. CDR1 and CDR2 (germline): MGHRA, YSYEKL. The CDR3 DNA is TGCGCCAGCAGCATGCGCGGGGACGCTGCTCCCGGCTCTGGAAACACCATATATTTT. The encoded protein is CASSMRGDAAPGSGNTIYF.

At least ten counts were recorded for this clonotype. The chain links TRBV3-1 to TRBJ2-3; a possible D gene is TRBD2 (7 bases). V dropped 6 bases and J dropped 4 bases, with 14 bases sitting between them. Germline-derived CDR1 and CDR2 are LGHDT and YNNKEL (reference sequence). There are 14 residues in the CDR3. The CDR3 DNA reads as TGTGCCAGCAGGTTCACAGGGAGGGCAGATACGCAGTATTTT. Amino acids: CASRFTGRADTQYF.

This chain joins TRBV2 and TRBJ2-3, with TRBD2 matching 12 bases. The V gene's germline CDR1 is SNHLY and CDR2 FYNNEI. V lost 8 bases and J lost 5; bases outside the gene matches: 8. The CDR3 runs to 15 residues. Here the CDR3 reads CASAPTSGSVDTQYF. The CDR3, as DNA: TGTGCCAGCGCACCGACTAGCGGGAGTGTAGATACGCAGTATTTT.

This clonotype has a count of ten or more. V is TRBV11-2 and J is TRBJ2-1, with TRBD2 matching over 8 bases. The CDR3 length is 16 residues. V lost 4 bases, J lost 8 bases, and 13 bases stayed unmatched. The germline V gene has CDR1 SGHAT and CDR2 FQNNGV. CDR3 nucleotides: TGTGCCAGCAGCTCGCTCGGACTAGCTCAATTCCATGAGCAGTTCTTC. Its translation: CASSSLGLAQFHEQFF.

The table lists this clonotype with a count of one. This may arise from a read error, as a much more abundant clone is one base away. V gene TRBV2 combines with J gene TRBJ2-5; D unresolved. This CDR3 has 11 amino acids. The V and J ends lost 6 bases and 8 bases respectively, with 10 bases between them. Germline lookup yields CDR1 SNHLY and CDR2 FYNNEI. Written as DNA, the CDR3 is TGTGCCAGCAGGGTCCTCAGTACCCAGTACTTC. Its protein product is CASRVLSTQYF.